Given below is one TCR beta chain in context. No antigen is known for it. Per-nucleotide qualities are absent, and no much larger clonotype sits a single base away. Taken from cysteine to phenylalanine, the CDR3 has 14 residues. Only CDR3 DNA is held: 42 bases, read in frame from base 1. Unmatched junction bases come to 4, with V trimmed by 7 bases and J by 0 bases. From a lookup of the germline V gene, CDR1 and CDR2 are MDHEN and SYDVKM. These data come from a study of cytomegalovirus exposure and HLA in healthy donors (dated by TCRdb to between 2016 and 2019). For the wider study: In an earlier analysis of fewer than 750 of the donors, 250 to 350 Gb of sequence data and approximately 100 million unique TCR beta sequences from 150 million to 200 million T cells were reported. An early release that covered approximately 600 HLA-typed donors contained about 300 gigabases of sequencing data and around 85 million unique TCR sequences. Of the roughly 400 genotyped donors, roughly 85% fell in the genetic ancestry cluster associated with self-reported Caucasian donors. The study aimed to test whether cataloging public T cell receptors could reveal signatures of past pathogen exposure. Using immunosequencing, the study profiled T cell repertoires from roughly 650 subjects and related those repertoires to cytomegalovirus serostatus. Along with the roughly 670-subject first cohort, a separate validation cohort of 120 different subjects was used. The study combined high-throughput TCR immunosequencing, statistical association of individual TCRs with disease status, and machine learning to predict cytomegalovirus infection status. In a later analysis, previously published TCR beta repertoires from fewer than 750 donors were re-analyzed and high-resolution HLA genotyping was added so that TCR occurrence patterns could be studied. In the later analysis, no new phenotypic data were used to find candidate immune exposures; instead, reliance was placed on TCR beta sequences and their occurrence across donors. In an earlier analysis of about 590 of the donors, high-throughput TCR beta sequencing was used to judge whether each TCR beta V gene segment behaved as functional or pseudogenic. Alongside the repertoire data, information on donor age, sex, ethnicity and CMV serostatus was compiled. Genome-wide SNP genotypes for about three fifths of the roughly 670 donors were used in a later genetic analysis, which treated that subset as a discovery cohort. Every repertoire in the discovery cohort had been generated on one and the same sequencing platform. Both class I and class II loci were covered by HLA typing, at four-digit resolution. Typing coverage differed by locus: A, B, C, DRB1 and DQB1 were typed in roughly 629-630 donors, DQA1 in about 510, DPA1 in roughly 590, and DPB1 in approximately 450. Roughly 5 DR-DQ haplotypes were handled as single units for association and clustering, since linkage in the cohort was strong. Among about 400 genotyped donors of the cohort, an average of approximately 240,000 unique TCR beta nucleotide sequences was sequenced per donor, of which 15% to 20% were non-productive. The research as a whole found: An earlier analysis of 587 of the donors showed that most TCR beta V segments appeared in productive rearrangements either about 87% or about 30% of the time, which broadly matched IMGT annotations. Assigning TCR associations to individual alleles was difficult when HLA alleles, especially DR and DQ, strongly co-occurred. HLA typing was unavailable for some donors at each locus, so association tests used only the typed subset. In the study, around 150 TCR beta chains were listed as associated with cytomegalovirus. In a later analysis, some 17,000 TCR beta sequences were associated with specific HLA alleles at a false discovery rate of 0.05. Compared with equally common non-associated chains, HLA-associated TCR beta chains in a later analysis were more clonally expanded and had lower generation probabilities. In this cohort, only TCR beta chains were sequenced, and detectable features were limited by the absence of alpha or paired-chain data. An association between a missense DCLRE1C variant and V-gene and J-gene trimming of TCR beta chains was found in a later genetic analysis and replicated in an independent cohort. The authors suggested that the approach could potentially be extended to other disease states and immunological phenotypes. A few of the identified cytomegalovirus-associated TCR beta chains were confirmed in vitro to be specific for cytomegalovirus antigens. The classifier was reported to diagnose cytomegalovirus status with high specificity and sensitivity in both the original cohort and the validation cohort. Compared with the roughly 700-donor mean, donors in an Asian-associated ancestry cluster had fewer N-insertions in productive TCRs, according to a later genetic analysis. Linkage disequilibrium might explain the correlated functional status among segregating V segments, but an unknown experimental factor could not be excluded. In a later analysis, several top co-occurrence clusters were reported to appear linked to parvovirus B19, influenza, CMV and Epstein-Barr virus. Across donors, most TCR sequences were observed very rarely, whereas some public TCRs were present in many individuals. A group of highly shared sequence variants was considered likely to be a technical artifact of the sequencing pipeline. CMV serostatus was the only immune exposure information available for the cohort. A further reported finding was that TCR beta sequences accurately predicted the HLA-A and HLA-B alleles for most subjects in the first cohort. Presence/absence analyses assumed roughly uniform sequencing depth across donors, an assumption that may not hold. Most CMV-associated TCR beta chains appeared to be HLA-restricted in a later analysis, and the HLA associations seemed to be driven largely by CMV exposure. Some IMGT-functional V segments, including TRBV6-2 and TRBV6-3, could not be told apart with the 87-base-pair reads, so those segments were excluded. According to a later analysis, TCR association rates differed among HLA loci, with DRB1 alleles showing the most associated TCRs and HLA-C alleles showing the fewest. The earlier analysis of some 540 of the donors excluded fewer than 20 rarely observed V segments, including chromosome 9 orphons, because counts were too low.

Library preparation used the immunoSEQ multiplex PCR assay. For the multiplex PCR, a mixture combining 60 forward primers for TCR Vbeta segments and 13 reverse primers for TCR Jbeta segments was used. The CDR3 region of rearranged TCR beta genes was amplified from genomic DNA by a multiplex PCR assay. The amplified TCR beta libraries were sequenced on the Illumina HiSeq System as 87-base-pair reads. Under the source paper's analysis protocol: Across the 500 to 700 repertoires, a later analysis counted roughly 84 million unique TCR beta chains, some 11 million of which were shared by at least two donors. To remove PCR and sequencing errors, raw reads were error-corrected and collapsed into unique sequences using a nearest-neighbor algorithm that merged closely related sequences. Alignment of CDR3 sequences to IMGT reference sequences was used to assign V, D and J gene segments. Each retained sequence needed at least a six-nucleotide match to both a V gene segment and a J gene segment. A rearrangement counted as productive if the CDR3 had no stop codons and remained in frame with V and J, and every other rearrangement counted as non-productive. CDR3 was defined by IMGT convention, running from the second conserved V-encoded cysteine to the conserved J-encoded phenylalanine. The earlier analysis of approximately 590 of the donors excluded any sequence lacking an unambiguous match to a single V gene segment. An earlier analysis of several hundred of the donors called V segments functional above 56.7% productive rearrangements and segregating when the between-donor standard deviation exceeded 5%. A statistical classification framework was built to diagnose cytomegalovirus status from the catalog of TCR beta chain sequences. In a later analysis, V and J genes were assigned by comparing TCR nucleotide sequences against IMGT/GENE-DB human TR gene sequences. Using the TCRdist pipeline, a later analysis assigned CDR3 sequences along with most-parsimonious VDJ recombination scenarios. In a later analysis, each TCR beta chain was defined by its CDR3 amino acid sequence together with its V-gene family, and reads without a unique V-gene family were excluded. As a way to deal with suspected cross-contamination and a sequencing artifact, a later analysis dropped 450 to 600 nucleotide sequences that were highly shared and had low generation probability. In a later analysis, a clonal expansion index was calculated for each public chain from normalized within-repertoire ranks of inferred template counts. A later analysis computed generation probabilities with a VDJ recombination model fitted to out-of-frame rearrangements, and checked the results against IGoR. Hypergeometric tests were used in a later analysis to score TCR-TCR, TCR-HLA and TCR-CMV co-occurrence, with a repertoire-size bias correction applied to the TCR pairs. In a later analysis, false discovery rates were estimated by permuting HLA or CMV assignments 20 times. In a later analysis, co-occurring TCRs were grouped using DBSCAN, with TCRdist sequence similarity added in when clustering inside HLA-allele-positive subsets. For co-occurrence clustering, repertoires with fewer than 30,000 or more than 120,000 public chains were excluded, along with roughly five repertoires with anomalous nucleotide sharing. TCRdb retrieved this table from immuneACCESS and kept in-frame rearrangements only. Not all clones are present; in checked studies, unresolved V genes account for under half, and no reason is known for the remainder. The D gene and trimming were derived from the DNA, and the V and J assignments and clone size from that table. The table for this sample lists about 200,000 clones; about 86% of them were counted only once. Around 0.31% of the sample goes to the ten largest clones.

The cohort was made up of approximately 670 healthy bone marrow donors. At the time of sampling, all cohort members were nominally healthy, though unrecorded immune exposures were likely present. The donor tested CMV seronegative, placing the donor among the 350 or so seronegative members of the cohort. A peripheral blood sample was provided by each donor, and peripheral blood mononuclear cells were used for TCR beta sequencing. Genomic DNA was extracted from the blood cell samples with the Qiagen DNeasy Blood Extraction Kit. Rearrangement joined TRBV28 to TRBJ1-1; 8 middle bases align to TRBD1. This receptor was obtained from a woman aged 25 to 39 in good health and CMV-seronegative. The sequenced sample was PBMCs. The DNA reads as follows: TGTGCCAGCAAGAAGGACAGGGTGAACACTGAAGCTTTCTTT. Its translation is CASKKDRVNTEAFF.